This TCR beta chain was captured in a study of post-analysis software for immune sequencing data. Study details: Relapsing-remitting, secondary progressive and progressive-relapsing forms of multiple sclerosis all featured among disease courses.

Researchers reported that TCR beta cDNA libraries carried unique molecular identifiers. When about 0.95 to 10 million T cells were used, they gave some 520,000 cDNA molecules. Each CDR3 protein is one row after TCRdb ran MiXCR on the PCR reads. The sample shows approximately 260,000 distinct CDR3 sequences, around 34% of them seen only once. The study, taken as a whole, reports: F measure showed strong co-clustering of same-batch samples. In patients, about 5 TRBV segments were more frequent than in controls, with TRBV5-6, TRBV5-1 and TRBV20-1 among them. A significant reduction in normalized Chao1 diversity was observed in multiple sclerosis patients versus controls.

Trimming took 5 bases from V and 13 from J, leaving 15 bases between them. The CDR3 is 12 amino acids. Germline CDR1 KGHSH, CDR2 LQKENI. Remarks on this clonotype: The target antigen is unknown.

Sequenced sample: blood. The rearrangement joins TRBV18 to TRBJ2-1, with a tentative D call TRBD2 (6 bases). The TCR sequence derives from a girl under 18 with multiple sclerosis. CDR3 sequence: CASSGGQETQFF. The CDR3 DNA reads as TGTGCCAGCTCAGGAGGGCAGGAGACCCAGTTCTTC.